Shown below are 29 T cell receptor beta chains from a single sample sequenced in a study of blood T cell repertoires in COVID-19. The method was immunoSEQ multiplex PCR; TCRdb's version includes in-frame clones alone and lacks a portion of them. The table shows approximately 250,000 clones, with 84% occurring only once. The source material was peripheral blood. The receptors originated from a man between 35 and 55 years old who had recovered from COVID-19.

The rearrangement links TRBV19 to TRBJ1-1; D might be TRBD1 (5 bases). The CDR3 consists of 14 residues. Per the germline V gene, CDR1 is LNHDA and CDR2 is SQIVND (reference sequence). The V end was cut by 2 bases, the J end by 4 bases, with 11 bases between. CDR3 sequence reads: CASSIPPDSTEAFF. In DNA, the CDR3 is TGTGCCAGTAGTATACCCCCCGACAGCACTGAAGCTTTCTTT.

In this sample, this clone turned up once. The chain joins TRBV27 to TRBJ1-4; 9 positions match TRBD1. The CDR3 is made up of 16 amino acids. V was clipped by 5 bases and J by 6 bases; unmatched bases: 10. CDR1 MNHEY and CDR2 SMNVEV come from the germline V gene (reference sequence). This CDR3 is CASSALSGQGHEKLFF. CDR3 bases: TGTGCCAGCAGTGCTTTGAGCGGACAGGGGCATGAAAAACTGTTTTTT.

The DNA of the CDR3 is TGTGCCAGCAGCCCTAATTATGGAGCGGGGGGGCTAATGACCCAGTACTTC. This gives the protein CASSPNYGAGGLMTQYF. The gene calls are TRBV7-6 and TRBJ2-5; TRBD2 matches 10 bases. The CDR3 length is 17 residues. Germline V gene sequence: CDR1 SGHVS, CDR2 FNYEAQ. V gave up 5 bases and J gave up 7 bases; unmatched junction bases: 16. The full variable domain, completed using reference TRBV7-6 and TRBJ2-5, is GAGVSQSPRYKVTKRGQDVALRCDPISGHVSLYWYRQALGQGPEFLTYFNYEAQQDKSGLPNDRFSAERPEGSISTLTIQRTEQRDSAMYRCASSPNYGAGGLMTQYFGPGTRLLVL.

The chain combines TRBV19 with TRBJ1-6; no clear D gene. The CDR3 has 14 amino acids. V shed 6 bases and J shed 3 bases, with 9 bases lying between them. Germline V lookup: CDR1 LNHDA, CDR2 SQIVND (reference sequence). The CDR3 DNA reads TGTGCCAGTAGCTCGGCGGTCTATAATTCACCCCTCCACTTT. It translates to CASSSAVYNSPLHF. The variable domain in full, completed from reference TRBV19 and TRBJ1-6, reads DGGITQSPKYLFRKEGQNVTLSCEQNLNHDAMYWYRQDPGQGLRLIYYSQIVNDFQKGDIAEGYSVSREKKESFPLTVTSAQKNPTAFYLCASSSAVYNSPLHFGNGTRLTVT.

CDR3: CASSLVGGYGYTF. The CDR3 DNA sequence: TGTGCCAGCAGCTTAGTTGGCGGCTATGGCTACACCTTC. This rearrangement joins TRBV7-9 to TRBJ1-2; the D is unclear. Trimming shortened V by 1 base and J by 4 bases, and 7 bases separated the two germline ends. This CDR3 is built from 13 residues. Germline CDR1 and CDR2: SEHNR and FQNEAQ (reference sequence).

The chain couples TRBV7-2 to TRBJ2-7, with TRBD2 matching over 14 bases. Germline loops: CDR1 SGHTA, CDR2 FQGNSA. The CDR3 covers 15 residues. V was pared by 1 base and J by 4 bases, with 0 bases of the junction left unmatched. The CDR3 protein is CASSLGTSGGYEQYF. The DNA for the CDR3 is TGTGCCAGCAGCTTAGGGACTAGCGGGGGGTACGAGCAGTACTTC.

V gene TRBV12-5 combines with J gene TRBJ2-4, with TRBD2 matching 16 bases. Trimming cost V 5 bases and J 8 bases; bases outside gene matches: 6. Germline V CDR1 and CDR2: LGHNT, FRNRAP. This CDR3 spans 16 amino acids. CDR3 amino acids: CASGPGTSGRADIQYF. CDR3 in DNA: TGTGCTAGTGGTCCCGGGACTAGCGGGAGGGCCGACATTCAGTACTTC.

V is TRBV2 and J is TRBJ1-1; D is perhaps TRBD1 (6 bases). The CDR3 covers 12 residues. CDR1 is SNHLY and CDR2 is FYNNEI in the germline V gene. V was trimmed by 7 bases and J by 7 bases, leaving 13 bases between them. Here the CDR3 reads CASTRDIHEAFF. The CDR3 DNA reads as TGTGCCAGCACAAGGGACATCCATGAAGCTTTCTTT.

The chain couples TRBV5-1 to TRBJ2-7; 11 bases are shared with TRBD1. Germline V gene data show CDR1 as SGHRS and CDR2 as YFSETQ. With V trimmed by 5 bases and J by 0 bases, 1 base remained unmatched. This CDR3 contains 14 residues. This CDR3 reads CASRGTGGSYEQYF. DNA of the CDR3: TGCGCCAGCAGGGGGACAGGGGGCTCCTACGAGCAGTACTTC.

With regard to this clone: Other DNA sequences in this sample translate to the same CDR3. J is TRBJ2-7 and V is TRBV6-5; 8 bases are shared with TRBD2. J lost 0 bases, V lost 6 bases, and 4 bases had no gene match. The CDR3 sequence is 14 residues long. Germline V gene lookup returns CDR1 MNHEY and CDR2 SVGAGI. The chain's CDR3 is CASRGTRSSYEQYF. CDR3 in DNA: TGTGCCAGCAGAGGGACTAGGAGCTCCTACGAGCAGTACTTC.

This clone was detected once. V gene TRBV5-1 combines with J gene TRBJ2-3; 11 bases align to TRBD2. V dropped 4 bases and J dropped 3; count of bases not matched to a gene: 7. Germline CDR1 is SGHRS and CDR2 is YFSETQ. The CDR3 totals 16 residues. CDR3 in amino acids: CASSIGTSGPTDTQYF. In DNA, the CDR3 is TGCGCCAGCAGCATCGGGACTAGCGGACCGACAGATACGCAGTATTTT.

The chain employs TRBV7-2 and TRBJ1-1; D is ambiguous. The length of the CDR3 is 15 residues. V lost 1 base and J lost 3, with 12 bases in between. Germline CDR1 SGHTA, CDR2 FQGNSA. CDR3 protein: CASSLVGELYTEAFF. CDR3 nucleotide sequence: TGTGCCAGCAGCTTAGTAGGAGAACTTTACACTGAAGCTTTCTTT.

V is TRBV7-9 and J is TRBJ2-7; no clear D. The V gene lost 4 bases and the J gene lost 3 bases, with 4 bases spanning the gap. This CDR3 is built from 11 residues. The germline V gene has CDR1 SEHNR and CDR2 FQNEAQ (reference sequence). CDR3 sequence reads: CASSSFYEQYF. The CDR3 nucleotides are TGTGCCAGCAGCTCCTTCTACGAGCAGTACTTC.

The chain uses TRBV6-5 and TRBJ1-3; no clear D. The germline CDR1 and CDR2 sequences are MNHEY and SVGAGI. V was pared by 6 bases and J by 4 bases, with 13 bases between. CDR3 size: 14 residues. This CDR3 is CASRVTIRGNTIYF. In DNA form, the CDR3 reads TGTGCCAGCAGGGTGACAATACGCGGAAACACCATATATTTT.

The chain recombines TRBV10-2 with TRBJ2-3, with 11 bases that match TRBD2. The CDR3 consists of 15 residues. V shed 6 bases, J shed 4 bases, and the junction held 6 bases outside the gene matches. The V gene's germline CDR1 is WSHSY and CDR2 SAAADI. The CDR3 loop reads CASSQLAGVADTQYF. In DNA form, the CDR3 reads TGCGCCAGCAGCCAACTAGCGGGAGTAGCAGATACGCAGTATTTT.

The chain combines TRBV18 with TRBJ1-5; possible D gene TRBD1, 5 bases. Germline-derived CDR1 and CDR2 are KGHSH and LQKENI. V gave up 3 bases and J gave up 3 bases, with 9 bases separating them. The CDR3 is made up of 14 amino acids. CDR3 DNA sequence: TGTGCCAGCTCACCTACAGGTCCCAATCAGCCCCAGCATTTT. Protein sequence: CASSPTGPNQPQHF.

This clone appeared a single time. The V call is TRBV4-3, the J call TRBJ2-1; D is ambiguous. Germline V gives CDR1 LGHNA, CDR2 YSLEER. V lost 1 base, J lost 12 bases, and 13 bases lay in between. The CDR3 sequence is 13 residues long. CDR3 DNA sequence: TGCGCCAGCAGCCAAGTTCTCCGGGTTAGGCAGTTCTTC. Amino acids: CASSQVLRVRQFF.

The rearrangement links TRBV30 to TRBJ2-3, with D possibly TRBD2 on 7 matching bases. This CDR3 region has 18 residues. Looked up from germline, CDR1 is GTSNPN and CDR2 is SVGIG (reference sequence). Trimming removed 0 bases at V and 1 base at J, with 20 bases between. The CDR3 loop reads CAWSVGLLAGAGTDTQYF. CDR3 DNA: TGTGCCTGGAGTGTAGGTCTCCTGGCGGGGGCCGGCACAGATACGCAGTATTTT. Together with reference TRBV30 and TRBJ2-3, the CDR3 gives the full variable domain: SQTIHQWPATLVQPVGSPLSLECTVEGTSNPNLYWYRQAAGRGLQLLFYSVGIGQISSEVPQNLSASRPQDRQFILSSKKLLLSDSGFYLCAWSVGLLAGAGTDTQYFGPGTRLTVL.

V gene TRBV12-3 or TRBV12-4 combines with J gene TRBJ2-1; 7 bases match TRBD1. The CDR3 has 11 amino acids. V lost 6 bases, J lost 10 bases, and 3 bases stayed unmatched. This chain's CDR3 is CASRKDREQFF. The CDR3 DNA follows: TGTGCCAGCAGGAAGGACAGGGAGCAGTTCTTC.

CDR3 residues: CASSGPGEGEQYF. CDR3 bases: TGTGCCAGCAGCGGACCGGGAGAGGGGGAGCAGTACTTC. J is TRBJ2-7 and V is TRBV9; a weak D match, TRBD2 (6 bases). Trimming stripped 3 bases from V and 7 bases from J, with 14 bases between. The length of the CDR3 is 13 residues. Germline V gene lookup returns CDR1 SGDLS and CDR2 YYNGEE.

V usage is TRBV3-1 (or the pseudogene TRBV3-2) and J usage is TRBJ2-1, with 11 positions matching TRBD2. The CDR3 is 16 residues long. Germline lookup yields CDR1 LGHDT and CDR2 YNNKEL (reference sequence). V gave up 2 bases and J gave up 9 bases; unmatched junction bases: 9. The CDR3 bases are TGTGCCAGCAGCCAACCCCGTAGCGGGAGGGCCGGTGAGCAGTTCTTC. Protein: CASSQPRSGRAGEQFF.

The rearrangement joins TRBV3-1 (or the pseudogene TRBV3-2) to TRBJ1-2; 12 bases fit TRBD1. The CDR3 runs to 14 residues. J was trimmed by 8 bases and V by 1 base; bases with no gene match: 2. From germline, CDR1 is LGHDT and CDR2 YNNKEL (reference sequence). The CDR3 nucleotides read TGTGCCAGCAGCCAAGCGGGACAGGGGGCCGGCTACACCTTC. Translating it yields CASSQAGQGAGYTF.

The chain has TRBV6-5 and TRBJ1-1; D is perhaps TRBD1 (5 bases). This CDR3 contains 15 residues. Germline values: CDR1 MNHEY, CDR2 SVGAGI. Trimming cost V 0 bases and J 3 bases, with 11 bases left between them. CDR3 sequence: CASSYSGRADTEAFF. The CDR3 DNA reads as TGTGCCAGCAGTTACTCGGGCAGGGCGGACACTGAAGCTTTCTTT.

The chain employs TRBV15 and TRBJ1-1; 8 bases fit TRBD1. This CDR3 contains 15 residues. The V segment lost 4 bases and the J segment 4 bases; nucleotides outside the gene matches: 8. From germline, CDR1 is LNHNV and CDR2 YYDKDF (reference sequence). DNA of the CDR3: TGTGCCACCAGCAAAGACAGGGGATATATCACTGAAGCTTTCTTT. Its protein is CATSKDRGYITEAFF. The whole variable domain, filled in from reference TRBV15 and TRBJ1-1, reads DAMVIQNPRYQVTQFGKPVTLSCSQTLNHNVMYWYQQKSSQAPKLLFHYYDKDFNNEADTPDNFQSRRPNTSFCFLDIRSPGLGDTAMYLCATSKDRGYITEAFFGQGTRLTVV.

This clone was counted a few times. The chain links TRBV7-9 to TRBJ2-1; perhaps TRBD1 as D (6 bases). V dropped 4 bases and J dropped 4 bases, with 14 bases sitting between them. Germline V gene sequence: CDR1 SEHNR, CDR2 FQNEAQ (reference sequence). The CDR3 runs 15 residues. This chain's CDR3 is CASSSDRTKYNEQFF. The CDR3 bases are TGTGCCAGCAGCTCGGACAGAACTAAGTACAATGAGCAGTTCTTC. The whole variable domain, remainder taken from reference TRBV7-9 and TRBJ2-1, is DTGVSQNPRHKITKRGQNVTFRCDPISEHNRLYWYRQTLGQGPEFLTYFQNEAQLEKSRLLSDRFSAERPKGSFSTLEIQRTEQGDSAMYLCASSSDRTKYNEQFFGPGTRLTVL.

This chain connects TRBV19 to TRBJ1-2, with D maybe TRBD1 (6 bases). Trimming pared 8 bases from V and 2 bases from J, leaving 21 bases between. This CDR3 has 16 amino acids. Germline V gene data show CDR1 as LNHDA and CDR2 as SQIVND (reference sequence). For the CDR3, the DNA is TGTGCCAGTGGACAGAACCGGGCCGAGGGAAACTATGGCTACACCTTC. Translated: CASGQNRAEGNYGYTF.

The rearrangement joins TRBV19 to TRBJ2-3, with 7 bases aligning to TRBD2. Germline loops: CDR1 LNHDA, CDR2 SQIVND (reference sequence). The CDR3 loop spans 15 amino acids. The J segment lost 0 bases and the V segment lost 4 bases, leaving 4 bases of the junction unmatched. The DNA of the CDR3 is TGTGCCAGTAGTACGGATAGCGGGAGCACAGATACGCAGTATTTT. Encoded protein: CASSTDSGSTDTQYF.

Only one count was recorded for this clone. The chain uses TRBV3-1 (or the pseudogene TRBV3-2) and TRBJ2-2; 9 nucleotides agree with TRBD1. Germline V gene data show CDR1 as LGHDT and CDR2 as YNNKEL (reference sequence). The V gene end was trimmed by 8 bases and the J gene end by 3 bases; junction bases not matched to a gene: 1. This CDR3 is 13 amino acids long. The CDR3 nucleotides read TGTGCCAGCCGGGACAGGGACACCGGGGAGCTGTTTTTT. Amino acid sequence: CASRDRDTGELFF.

V is TRBV9 and J is TRBJ1-2; D may be TRBD1 (5 bases). Trimming left V 0 bases short and J 10 bases short, with 19 bases between. The V gene's germline CDR1 is SGDLS and CDR2 YYNGEE. CDR3 length equals 15 residues. The CDR3 DNA reads as TGTGCCAGCAGCGTAGATGACAGATCCACAATAGCCTACACCTTC. Translated: CASSVDDRSTIAYTF.